This TCR beta chain originates from a study of shared clonotypes between healthy human individuals. Regarding the study as a whole: When compared with the clonotypes that were shared by all four sorted-subset donors, the non-shared clonotypes turned out to have lower generation probabilities. Donor clonotype sharing was expected to depend on sequencing depth. Memory subsets generally showed smaller estimated richness than naive subsets did.

The V gene lost 5 bases and the J gene lost 6 bases, with 11 bases spanning the gap. This CDR3 contains 13 residues. Germline V gene data show CDR1 as SGHAT and CDR2 as FQNNGV. Generated by immunoSEQ multiplex PCR, the TCRdb table keeps only in-frame clones and is missing some. The profile shows about 2.1 million clones, approximately 94% of them singletons. Naive CD8 cells lacked CD45RO, underwent positive selection for CCR7 and left out terminally differentiated effector memory CD45RA+ cells. In the case of this clone: Its antigen is unknown.

The sequencing input was naive CD8+ T cells from PBMCs. This TCR derives from a man between 18 and 35 years old in good health. Some clones in this sample may be carry-over from other donors' samples. The chain has TRBV11-2 and TRBJ2-1; a possible D gene is TRBD2 (5 bases). CDR3 amino acids: CASSATLANEQFF. The CDR3 coding sequence is TGTGCCAGCAGCGCGACTCTAGCCAATGAGCAGTTCTTC. Together with reference TRBV11-2 and TRBJ2-1, the CDR3 gives the full variable domain: EAGVAQSPRYKIIEKRQSVAFWCNPISGHATLYWYQQILGQGPKLLIQFQNNGVVDDSQLPKDRFSAERLKGVDSTLKIQPAKLEDSAVYLCASSATLANEQFFGPGTRLTVL.